Listed here are 27 T cell receptor beta chains from one sample, sequenced in a study of CD8 T cells in Susac syndrome. Reverse transcription of roughly 0.5 to 1 ug RNA was performed with random hexamers. TCRdb reprocessed the immunoSEQ multiplex PCR reads with MiXCR, giving one entry per CDR3 protein. Of 150,000 to 200,000 distinct CDR3 sequences detected, about 93% appear once; the ten largest clones hold around 0.15%. The sample taken for sequencing was CD4+ T cells from PBMCs. All receptors derive from a human donor in good health.

This chain uses TRBV20-1 with TRBJ1-2, with a possible D match to TRBD1 (6 bases). The CDR3 is 12 amino acids. Germline loops: CDR1 DFQATT, CDR2 SNEGSKA (reference sequence). V lost 6 bases, J lost 5 bases, and 13 bases lay in between. CDR3 loop: CSARTEGYGYTF. The CDR3 nucleotides read TGCAGTGCCAGGACAGAGGGGTATGGCTACACCTTC.

This chain joins TRBV20-1 and TRBJ2-1; 8 bases are a match to TRBD2. The CDR3 contains 15 residues. Per germline, CDR1 DFQATT and CDR2 SNEGSKA (reference sequence). After removal of 0 bases from V and 6 bases from J, the junction contained 7 bases not matched to a gene. The CDR3 reads CSARDKLGLANEQFF. The CDR3 DNA follows: TGCAGTGCTAGAGACAAACTAGGACTAGCCAATGAGCAGTTCTTC.

V is TRBV15 and J is TRBJ1-4; maybe TRBD1 (6 bases). Trimming pared 6 bases from V and 3 bases from J, leaving 8 bases between. The CDR3 length is 13 residues. Germline-derived CDR1 and CDR2 are LNHNV and YYDKDF (reference sequence). The CDR3 spells CATRRGANEKLFF. The CDR3 DNA is TGTGCCACCAGAAGGGGGGCTAATGAAAAACTGTTTTTT.

The chain carries TRBV4-2 and TRBJ1-1; 8 nucleotides align to TRBD1. There are 15 residues in the CDR3. V was clipped by 4 bases and J by 6 bases; unmatched bases: 10. CDR1 and CDR2 from the germline V gene are LGHNA and YNFKEQ. The CDR3 loop is CASSLPTGEGAEAFF. The CDR3 DNA sequence: TGTGCCAGCAGCCTACCGACAGGGGAGGGTGCTGAAGCTTTCTTT.

This sequence joins TRBV5-1 and TRBJ1-5; D possibly corresponds to TRBD1 (6 bases). Trimming pared 1 base from V and 7 bases from J, leaving 12 bases between. The CDR3 is 14 residues long. Germline assignment: CDR1 SGHRS and CDR2 YFSETQ. CDR3 sequence: CASSLRGGLQPQHF. CDR3 DNA sequence: TGCGCCAGCAGCTTGCGCGGGGGGCTGCAGCCCCAGCATTTT.

This chain joins TRBV16 and TRBJ1-5; the D is unclear. V was shortened by 0 bases and J by 3 bases, with 9 bases between the two germline ends. Germline values: CDR1 KGHSY, CDR2 FQNENV. This CDR3 comprises 15 residues. CDR3 amino acids: CASSQSSGDNQPQHF. The CDR3 DNA follows: TGTGCCAGCAGCCAATCTAGTGGGGACAATCAGCCCCAGCATTTT.

This chain connects TRBV7-6 to TRBJ2-5; D gene unclear. The CDR3 has 14 residues. CDR1 is SGHVS, CDR2 FNYEAQ, per germline. Trimming cost V 5 bases and J 5 bases, with 15 bases left between them. The DNA for the CDR3 is TGTGCCAGCAGCCTTGGATCTACGAGTGAGACCCAGTACTTC. This encodes CASSLGSTSETQYF.

J is TRBJ2-2 and V is TRBV6-1, with TRBD1 as a possible D gene (6 bases). Trimming stripped 6 bases from V and 2 bases from J, with 16 bases between. The germline gives CDR1 MNHNS, CDR2 SASEGT. This CDR3 has 16 amino acids. The CDR3 nucleotides read TGTGCCAGCAGAAAGCCGGGGACACCTAACACCGGGGAGCTGTTTTTT. Residues: CASRKPGTPNTGELFF.

The chain couples TRBV15 to TRBJ2-7, with 7 bases aligning to TRBD1. Trimming removed 0 bases from V and 3 bases from J; junction bases left unmatched: 8. CDR1 is LNHNV, CDR2 YYDKDF, per germline (reference sequence). The CDR3 sequence is 16 residues long. The CDR3 loop is CATSRDRQGVIYEQYF. CDR3 sequence (DNA): TGTGCCACCAGCAGAGATCGCCAGGGGGTAATCTACGAGCAGTACTTC.

This rearrangement joins TRBV23-1 to TRBJ2-7; 7 bases match TRBD1. TRBV23-1 belongs to the ORF category, with a function that is uncertain. V was clipped by 4 bases and J by 3 bases; unmatched bases: 6. The CDR3 covers 14 residues. The CDR3 is CASSRSGQHYEQYF. The CDR3 DNA sequence: TGCGCCAGCAGTCGCTCGGGACAGCACTACGAGCAGTACTTC.

The chain couples TRBV12-3 or TRBV12-4 to TRBJ2-1; D is unclear. The CDR3 runs 15 residues. The V and J ends lost 2 bases and 2 bases respectively, with 10 bases between them. DNA for the CDR3: TGTGCCAGCAGTTTAAGCGCTCCGACCTACAATGAGCAGTTCTTC. Residues: CASSLSAPTYNEQFF.

J is TRBJ2-3 and V is TRBV20-1; 8 bases are a match to TRBD2. The CDR3 is 15 amino acids. The germline gives CDR1 DFQATT, CDR2 SNEGSKA (reference sequence). The junction had 5 bases not matched to a gene; V was cut back by 3 bases and J by 0 bases. CDR3 coding DNA: TGCAGTGCTAGCGGGGGGGCCACTAGCACAGATACGCAGTATTTT. Residues: CSASGGATSTDTQYF.

The chain is built from TRBV20-1 and TRBJ2-1; D gene unclear. This CDR3 has 10 amino acids. Trimming shortened V by 6 bases and J by 7 bases, and 7 bases separated the two germline ends. The germline gives CDR1 DFQATT, CDR2 SNEGSKA (reference sequence). The CDR3 loop reads CSAVWNEQFF. DNA for the CDR3: TGCAGTGCCGTCTGGAATGAGCAGTTCTTC.

The rearrangement uses TRBV6-2 or TRBV6-3 and TRBJ2-7; the D gene is possibly TRBD1 (6 bases). Trimming shortened V by 6 bases and J by 0 bases, and 12 bases separated the two germline ends. Germline assignment: CDR1 MNHEY and CDR2 SVGEGT. The CDR3 has 14 amino acids. CDR3 nucleotide sequence: TGTGCCAGCAGCCGGCTGGGGGCCTCCTACGAGCAGTACTTC. This encodes CASSRLGASYEQYF.

The sample holds one count of this clonotype. This chain uses TRBV6-5 with TRBJ2-5; D may be TRBD2 (7 bases). The CDR3 is 15 residues long. Germline lookup yields CDR1 MNHEY and CDR2 SVGAGI. The V and J ends lost 8 bases and 5 bases respectively, with 21 bases between them. The CDR3 loop is CASRISSGGGETQYF. CDR3 in DNA: TGTGCCAGCCGAATTTCCTCGGGCGGGGGCGAGACCCAGTACTTC.

On this clonotype itself: Compared with germline, one end of the junction differs, possibly owing to a read error. The V and J genes are TRBV3-1 and TRBJ2-7, with D unclear. The germline V gene encodes CDR1 LGHDT and CDR2 YNNKEL (reference sequence). There are 12 residues in the CDR3. The CDR3 DNA reads as TGTGCCAGCAGCCAAGAGTCCTCCGAGCAGTACTTC. Its protein is CASSQESSEQYF.

This sequence joins TRBV29-1 and TRBJ1-1, with D perhaps matching TRBD1 (5 bases). The germline V gene encodes CDR1 SQVTM and CDR2 ANQGSEA. The ends were cut back, 6 bases at V and 0 bases at J, with 8 bases in the middle. This CDR3 is built from 12 residues. This CDR3 is CSVRQLNTEAFF. The CDR3 DNA is TGCAGCGTGAGACAGCTGAACACTGAAGCTTTCTTT.

The chain carries TRBV7-2 and TRBJ2-7; 8 bases are a match to TRBD2. Germline values: CDR1 SGHTA, CDR2 FQGNSA. The CDR3 runs to 14 residues. V lost 4 bases and J lost 4; bases outside the gene matches: 6. The CDR3: CASSSNRGGYEQYF. The CDR3 nucleotides are TGTGCCAGCAGCTCGAACCGGGGGGGATACGAGCAGTACTTC.

V and J are TRBV20-1 and TRBJ2-5, with D perhaps matching TRBD2 (6 bases). Germline V CDR1 and CDR2: DFQATT, SNEGSKA (reference sequence). V was clipped by 0 bases and J by 2 bases, with 10 bases between them. The CDR3 is 14 residues long. This CDR3 reads CSARDRREQETQYF. CDR3 coding DNA: TGCAGTGCTAGAGATCGACGGGAGCAAGAGACCCAGTACTTC.

The chain uses TRBV28 and TRBJ2-5; tentatively, D is TRBD1 (6 bases). In germline, CDR1 is MDHEN, CDR2 SYDVKM. Trimming removed 7 bases at V and 4 bases at J, with 7 bases between. The CDR3 sequence is 11 residues long. CDR3: CASKGGETQYF. Written as DNA, the CDR3 is TGTGCCAGCAAAGGGGGAGAGACCCAGTACTTC.

The chain employs TRBV4-3 and TRBJ2-7; D remains unclear. The ends were cut back, 0 bases at V and 5 bases at J, with 8 bases in the middle. The length of the CDR3 is 13 residues. Germline assignment: CDR1 LGHNA and CDR2 YSLEER. This CDR3 reads CASSQEGQDEQYF. Written as DNA, the CDR3 is TGCGCCAGCAGCCAAGAAGGGCAGGACGAGCAGTACTTC.

The chain employs TRBV4-2 and TRBJ1-2, with 7 bases identical to TRBD1. V shed 3 bases, J shed 5 bases, and the junction held 6 bases outside the gene matches. The length of the CDR3 is 14 residues. Germline V gives CDR1 LGHNA, CDR2 YNFKEQ. CDR3 loop: CASSQTDRPYGYTF. CDR3 bases: TGTGCCAGCAGCCAGACGGACAGGCCGTATGGCTACACCTTC.

This chain uses TRBV4-3 with TRBJ1-4; D might be TRBD1 (6 bases). The CDR3 is made up of 12 amino acids. The ends were cut back, 2 bases at V and 11 bases at J, with 9 bases in the middle. Per germline, CDR1 LGHNA and CDR2 YSLEER. The CDR3 here is CASSQQGRKLFF. The CDR3 DNA sequence: TGCGCCAGCAGCCAACAGGGGCGGAAACTGTTTTTT.

The chain links TRBV24-1 to TRBJ1-6; D not resolved. This CDR3 is 12 amino acids long. V was shortened by 4 bases and J by 7 bases, with 4 bases between the two germline ends. Germline CDR1 reads KGHDR; CDR2 reads SFDVKD. CDR3 coding DNA: TGTGCCACCAGTGAACGAAATTCACCCCTCCACTTT. Amino acids: CATSERNSPLHF.

The V call is TRBV29-1, the J call TRBJ2-5, with a weak D call TRBD2 (5 bases). V gave up 2 bases and J gave up 10 bases, with 11 bases separating them. CDR3 size: 11 residues. Germline V gives CDR1 SQVTM, CDR2 ANQGSEA. The CDR3 sequence: CSVERGRLQYF. CDR3 in DNA: TGCAGCGTTGAACGGGGTCGGCTCCAGTACTTC.

This chain uses TRBV20-1 with TRBJ1-2; the match to TRBD1 covers 7 bases. The CDR3 runs to 15 residues. CDR1 DFQATT and CDR2 SNEGSKA come from the germline V gene (reference sequence). Losses at the gene ends were 0 bases for V and 4 bases for J; bases not matched to a gene: 8. In nucleotides, the CDR3 is TGCAGTGCTAGAGATCTCGGACAGGAGGTCTATGGCTACACCTTC. Translation: CSARDLGQEVYGYTF.

The rearrangement uses TRBV28 and TRBJ1-1; TRBD1 is a possible D gene (6 bases). The CDR3 length is 13 residues. V lost 8 bases and J 2 bases, leaving 12 bases between the germline ends. Per the germline V gene, CDR1 is MDHEN and CDR2 is SYDVKM. The CDR3 DNA follows: TGTGCCAGCTTGGTTGGGGGCAACACTGAAGCTTTCTTT. Protein product: CASLVGGNTEAFF. Variable domain in full (rest from reference TRBV28 and TRBJ1-1): DVKVTQSSRYLVKRTGEKVFLECVQDMDHENMFWYRQDPGLGLRLIYFSYDVKMKEKGDIPEGYSVSREKKERFSLILESASTNQTSMYLCASLVGGNTEAFFGQGTRLTVV.